The present T cell receptor (beta chain) was sequenced within a study of T cell responses to AZD1222 COVID-19 vaccine. Findings and caveats of the study: Spike-wide coverage was observed for vaccine-associated CD4 TCRs, with dominant responses at 160-218 and 743-854.

Points on this clone: Its antigen remains unidentified.

Only in-frame clones appear in the TCRdb table, and some are missing; sequencing was by immunoSEQ multiplex PCR. This sample has approximately 98,000 clones; roughly 86% occur once, and the top ten carry 3% to 4%. This specimen consisted of peripheral blood, obtained on day 0 of AZD1222 vaccination. The receptor comes from an adult in good health.

The DNA for the CDR3 is TGTGCCAGTTTAAGACCCCCCTATGGCTACACCTTC. Translation: CASLRPPYGYTF. The J gene is TRBJ1-2, the V gene TRBV6-5; no reliable D call. This CDR3 is 12 amino acids long. Germline V gene lookup returns CDR1 MNHEY and CDR2 SVGAGI. Trimming removed 9 bases at V and 4 bases at J, with 12 bases between.